This T cell receptor (beta chain) derives from a study of cytomegalovirus exposure and HLA in healthy donors (dated by TCRdb to the late 2010s). Describing the broader study: An earlier analysis of roughly 630 of the donors reported roughly 300 Gb of sequence data and around 110 million unique TCR beta sequences from roughly 200 million T cells. Around 320 gigabases of sequencing data and 80 million or so unique TCR sequences were included in an early release covering around 650 HLA-typed donors. Of the approximately 400 genotyped donors, around 81% fell in the genetic ancestry cluster associated with self-reported Caucasian donors. The study aimed to test whether signatures of past pathogen exposure could be identified by cataloging public T cell receptors. Using immunosequencing, the study profiled T cell repertoires from fewer than 850 subjects and related those repertoires to cytomegalovirus serostatus. In addition to the first cohort of hundreds of subjects, a separate validation cohort of approximately 110 different subjects was used. High-throughput TCR immunosequencing, statistical association of individual TCRs with disease status, and machine learning were combined to predict cytomegalovirus infection status. A later analysis re-examined previously published TCR beta repertoires from 500 to 700 donors and added high-resolution HLA genotyping to investigate patterns of TCR occurrence. The later analysis used no new phenotypic data to find candidate immune exposures, relying instead on TCR beta sequences and their occurrence across donors. To decide whether each TCR beta V gene segment behaved as functional or pseudogenic, an earlier analysis of 587 of the donors relied on high-throughput TCR beta sequencing. Donor age, sex, ethnicity and CMV serostatus were compiled alongside the repertoire data. Genome-wide SNP genotypes for about 65% of the roughly 700 donors were used in a later genetic analysis, which treated that subset as a discovery cohort. Every discovery cohort repertoire had been produced on one sequencing platform. HLA typing covered class I and class II loci at four-digit resolution. Typing coverage varied by locus: about 620-630 donors for A, B, C, DRB1 and DQB1; roughly 560 for DQA1; about 600 for DPA1; around 450 for DPB1. Roughly five DR-DQ haplotypes were treated as single units for association and clustering because of strong linkage in the cohort. Among roughly 370 genotyped donors of the cohort, an average of around 240,000 unique TCR beta nucleotide sequences were sequenced per donor, roughly 18% of them non-productive.

In total, approximately 690 healthy bone marrow donors made up the cohort. Cohort members were all nominally healthy when sampled, although unrecorded immune exposures were likely present. The donor was CMV seronegative and belonged to the group of approximately 320 seronegative cohort members. Each donor provided a peripheral blood sample, and peripheral blood mononuclear cells were used for TCR beta sequencing. The Qiagen DNeasy Blood Extraction Kit was used to extract genomic DNA from the blood cell samples. Broader findings and caveats from the paper: In a later genetic analysis, fewer N-insertions in productive TCRs were reported among donors in an Asian-associated ancestry cluster than the approximately 710-donor mean. Across donors, most TCR sequences were observed very rarely, whereas some public TCRs were present in many individuals. Because HLA typing was unavailable for some donors at each locus, only the typed subset was used in association tests. In vitro tests confirmed that three of the cytomegalovirus-associated TCR beta chains recognize cytomegalovirus antigens. A cluster of highly shared sequence variants was judged likely to be a technical artifact of the sequencing pipeline. In a later analysis, 15,000 to 20,000 TCR beta sequences were associated with specific HLA alleles at a false discovery rate of 0.05. Cytomegalovirus status was reported to be diagnosed by the classifier with high specificity and sensitivity in both the original and validation cohorts. A later analysis found that TCR association rates varied across HLA loci, with DRB1 alleles showing the most associated TCRs and HLA-C alleles the fewest. In a later analysis, HLA-associated TCR beta chains were found to be more clonally expanded and to have lower generation probabilities than equally common non-associated chains. Correlated functional status among segregating V segments might be attributable to linkage disequilibrium, but an unknown experimental factor could not be ruled out. A further reported finding was that TCR beta sequences accurately predicted the HLA-A and HLA-B alleles for most subjects in the first cohort. According to a later analysis, most CMV-associated TCR beta chains appeared to be HLA-restricted, and the HLA associations seemed to be driven largely by CMV exposure. Immune exposure information for the cohort was limited to CMV serostatus. In a later analysis, several top co-occurrence clusters were reported to appear linked to parvovirus B19, influenza, CMV and Epstein-Barr virus. When HLA alleles, especially DR and DQ, strongly co-occurred, TCR associations were difficult to assign to individual alleles. V-gene and J-gene trimming of TCR beta chains was associated with a missense DCLRE1C variant in a later genetic analysis, and the association was replicated in an independent cohort. Some IMGT-functional V segments, including TRBV6-2 and TRBV6-3, could not be distinguished by the 87-base-pair reads and were therefore excluded. In an earlier analysis of more than 450 of the donors, most TCR beta V segments were observed in productive rearrangements about 87% or about 30% of the time, broadly matching IMGT annotations. According to the authors, the approach could potentially be generalized to other disease states and immunological phenotypes. Because counts were too low, 15 or so rarely observed V segments, including chromosome 9 orphons, were excluded from the earlier analysis of a few hundred of the donors. The presence/absence analyses assumed that sequencing depth was roughly uniform across donors, and that assumption may not be true. Only TCR beta chains were sequenced in this cohort, and the absence of alpha or paired-chain data limited detectable features. A total of roughly 160 TCR beta chains were listed by the study as associated with cytomegalovirus.

Library preparation used the immunoSEQ multiplex PCR assay. For the multiplex PCR, a mixture combining 60 forward primers for TCR Vbeta segments and 13 reverse primers for TCR Jbeta segments was used. The CDR3 region of rearranged TCR beta genes was amplified from genomic DNA by a multiplex PCR assay. The amplified TCR beta libraries were sequenced on the Illumina HiSeq System as 87-base-pair reads. The authors' analysis ran thus. In a later analysis, roughly 80 million unique TCR beta chains were counted across the roughly 670 repertoires, and roughly 11 million of these chains were shared by at least two donors. Raw reads were error-corrected and collapsed into unique sequences by a nearest-neighbor algorithm in which closely related sequences were merged to remove PCR and sequencing errors. V, D and J gene segments were assigned by aligning CDR3 sequences to IMGT reference sequences. For a sequence to be retained, a match of at least six nucleotides was required to both a V gene segment and a J gene segment. Rearrangements were classified as productive when the CDR3 lacked stop codons and remained in frame with V and J, and all other rearrangements were classified as non-productive. Following IMGT convention, CDR3 was defined as the stretch from the second conserved V-encoded cysteine up to the conserved J-encoded phenylalanine. The earlier analysis of 500 to 600 of the donors excluded sequences that lacked an unambiguous match to a single V gene segment. In an earlier analysis of about 590 of the donors, a V segment was called functional when productive rearrangements were above 56.7%, and segregating when the standard deviation between donors exceeded 5%. A statistical classification framework was built to diagnose cytomegalovirus status from the catalog of TCR beta chain sequences. In a later analysis, V and J genes were assigned by comparing TCR nucleotide sequences against IMGT/GENE-DB human TR gene sequences. In a later analysis, CDR3 sequences and most-parsimonious VDJ recombination scenarios were assigned using the TCRdist pipeline. In a later analysis, every TCR beta chain was defined by the combination of its CDR3 amino acid sequence and its V-gene family, and reads without a unique V-gene family were dropped. A later analysis removed 550 to 650 highly shared, low-generation-probability nucleotide sequences to deal with suspected cross-contamination and a sequencing artifact. In a later analysis, a clonal expansion index was calculated for each public chain from normalized within-repertoire ranks of inferred template counts. A later analysis computed generation probabilities with a VDJ recombination model fitted to out-of-frame rearrangements, and checked the results against IGoR. Hypergeometric tests were used in a later analysis to score TCR-TCR, TCR-HLA and TCR-CMV co-occurrence, with a repertoire-size bias correction applied to the TCR pairs. A later analysis estimated false discovery rates by permuting HLA or CMV assignments 20 times. A later analysis grouped co-occurring TCRs with DBSCAN, adding TCRdist sequence similarity when clustering within HLA-allele-positive subsets. Repertoires with fewer than 30,000 or more than 120,000 public chains were left out of co-occurrence clustering, as were several repertoires with anomalous nucleotide sharing. TCRdb took over this immuneACCESS table, retaining in-frame rearrangements with V and J assigned. Such tables are incomplete; in checked studies, under half of the missing clones stem from an unresolved V gene, and the remainder is unexplained. V, J and clone size reflect that table, while D and trimming were determined from the DNA. The sample table records some 200,000 clones; 75% to 90% of these occur just once. Clones ranked in the top ten supply roughly 0.66% of the sample.

About this clone: The clone's antigen remains unknown. The sample holds no much larger clone one base away, and base qualities are not on file.

Its CDR3 holds 13 amino acids, cysteine through phenylalanine. Only the CDR3 portion is preserved as DNA: 39 bases, with reading frame beginning at the first base. According to the germline V gene, CDR1 reads SGHRS and CDR2 reads YFSETQ. V was cut back by 2 bases and J by 0 bases, leaving a gap of 6 bases between them. The V and J genes are TRBV5-1 and TRBJ2-7, and TRBD2 may be the D gene, going by 6 matching bases. Sequences were obtained from PBMCs. The sequence came from a boy aged 2 to 10 in good health and CMV-seronegative. The DNA sequence is given as TGCGCCAGCAGCTTCGGGAGCTCCTACGAGCAGTACTTC. Its translation is CASSFGSSYEQYF.